What follows are 23 T cell receptor beta chains derived from one specimen sequenced in a study of blood T cell repertoires in COVID-19. Sequencing was performed with immunoSEQ multiplex PCR; in TCRdb, only in-frame clones are kept and a portion is missing. The sample holds fewer than 90,000 clones, approximately 91% seen once. Sample: peripheral blood. Receptor source: a man between 70 and 80 years old with acute or convalescent COVID-19.

V is TRBV4-1 and J is TRBJ2-1, with 11 bases matching TRBD2. The CDR3 is made up of 18 amino acids. The V segment lost 3 bases and the J segment 4 bases; nucleotides outside the gene matches: 11. Germline values: CDR1 MGHRA, CDR2 YSYEKL. CDR3 loop: CASSHPSWVAGGYNEQFF. DNA of the CDR3: TGCGCCAGCAGCCACCCCTCGTGGGTAGCGGGGGGGTACAATGAGCAGTTCTTC.

The rearrangement links TRBV15 to TRBJ1-3; tentatively, D is TRBD1 (5 bases). V shed 0 bases and J shed 0 bases, with 9 bases lying between them. Germline assignment: CDR1 LNHNV and CDR2 YYDKDF (reference sequence). This CDR3 comprises 16 residues. In DNA, the CDR3 is TGTGCCACCAGCAGAGAACGCGGGGGCTCTGGAAACACCATATATTTT. This encodes CATSRERGGSGNTIYF.

On this clone itself: Other nucleotide sequences in the sample specify the same CDR3. J is TRBJ2-3 and V is TRBV5-1, with 7 bases matching TRBD1. V dropped 0 bases and J dropped 3; count of bases not matched to a gene: 4. CDR3 size: 15 residues. CDR1 is SGHRS and CDR2 is YFSETQ in the germline V gene. The CDR3 coding sequence is TGCGCCAGCAGCTTGGGACAGGGATTGACAGATACGCAGTATTTT. The encoded protein is CASSLGQGLTDTQYF.

V gene TRBV7-9 combines with J gene TRBJ2-7, with a possible D match to TRBD2 (6 bases). This CDR3 has 15 residues. Between the trimmed V and J ends, which lost 5 bases and 1 base, there was a span of 15 bases. The germline gives CDR1 SEHNR, CDR2 FQNEAQ (reference sequence). This CDR3 reads CASSAQGGGSYEQYF. DNA for the CDR3: TGTGCCAGCAGCGCTCAGGGTGGGGGGTCCTACGAGCAGTACTTC.

The chain carries TRBV19 and TRBJ1-6, with no clear D. The V gene lost 7 bases and the J gene lost 0 bases, with 10 bases spanning the gap. The germline CDR1 and CDR2 sequences are LNHDA and SQIVND (reference sequence). CDR3 length equals 15 residues. CDR3 nucleotides: TGTGCCAGTACTGCGGTAGCCTCCTATAATTCACCCCTCCACTTT. Amino acid sequence: CASTAVASYNSPLHF.

The chain couples TRBV28 to TRBJ2-2; TRBD1 agrees at 10 bases. The CDR3 has 18 residues. With 5 bases clipped from V and 5 bases from J, the junction kept 14 bases outside the gene matches. Germline V CDR1 and CDR2: MDHEN, SYDVKM. CDR3 amino acids: CASSNDKEGQGSTGELFF. The CDR3 nucleotides are TGTGCCAGCAGTAACGATAAGGAGGGACAGGGGTCTACCGGGGAGCTGTTTTTT.

This clone has just a few counts. The genes are TRBV10-1 and TRBJ2-1; TRBD1 aligns across 9 bases. V trimming: 5 bases; J trimming: 4 bases; junction bases outside the gene matches: 3. The CDR3 consists of 14 residues. Germline V gene data show CDR1 as WNHNN and CDR2 as SYGVQD (reference sequence). This CDR3 is CASSRDREYNEQFF. Here the CDR3 DNA reads TGCGCCAGCAGTAGGGACAGGGAGTACAATGAGCAGTTCTTC.

The chain combines TRBV20-1 with TRBJ2-1; tentative D call: TRBD1 (5 bases). Trimming took 5 bases from V and 7 from J, leaving 9 bases between them. Looked up from germline, CDR1 is DFQATT and CDR2 is SNEGSKA (reference sequence). The CDR3 is 11 amino acids. CDR3 amino acids: CSASGKNEQFF. CDR3 sequence (DNA): TGCAGTGCTTCAGGGAAAAATGAGCAGTTCTTC.

The chain has TRBV6-2 or TRBV6-3 and TRBJ2-5; TRBD2 matches 10 bases. CDR3 length: 19 amino acids. Germline CDR1 MNHEY, CDR2 SVGEGT. With 0 bases clipped from V and 2 bases from J, the junction kept 12 bases outside the gene matches. The CDR3 loop is CASSYSWYLAGDTQETQYF. Written as DNA, the CDR3 is TGTGCCAGCAGTTACTCGTGGTATCTAGCGGGAGATACACAAGAGACCCAGTACTTC.

The V call is TRBV30, the J call TRBJ1-5; D uncertain. Germline CDR1 and CDR2: GTSNPN and SVGIG (reference sequence). The CDR3 contains 14 residues. Between the trimmed V and J ends, which lost 0 bases and 2 bases, there was a span of 8 bases. CDR3 in DNA: TGTGCCTGGAGTGTTTACGGGGGCAATCAGCCCCAGCATTTT. It specifies CAWSVYGGNQPQHF.

The chain couples TRBV6-5 to TRBJ1-5; D not resolved. Germline CDR1 is MNHEY and CDR2 is SVGAGI. The V end lost 2 bases, the J end lost 0 bases, and 8 bases lay between the germline ends. The CDR3 runs 15 residues. The CDR3 DNA sequence: TGTGCCAGCAGTTACGGGCAGAATAGCAATCAGCCCCAGCATTTT. Its translation: CASSYGQNSNQPQHF.

The CDR3 loop reads CSALLGSGAYEQYF. For the CDR3, the DNA is TGCAGCGCCCTGCTGGGTAGCGGGGCCTACGAGCAGTACTTC. The J gene is TRBJ2-7, the V gene TRBV29-1, with 8 bases lining up with TRBD2. The CDR3 sequence is 14 residues long. After removal of 7 bases from V and 2 bases from J, the junction contained 10 bases not matched to a gene. The V gene's germline CDR1 is SQVTM and CDR2 ANQGSEA.

The gene calls are TRBV5-1 and TRBJ2-7; 7 bases map to TRBD2. Germline CDR1 SGHRS, CDR2 YFSETQ. The CDR3 has 18 residues. V shed 3 bases and J 1 base; nucleotides not matched to a gene: 16. CDR3 coding DNA: TGCGCCAGCAGCTCTCAAATAGACAATAGCGGGCGATCCTACGAGCAGTACTTC. Translation gives CASSSQIDNSGRSYEQYF.

The rearrangement links TRBV6-2 or TRBV6-3 to TRBJ1-2; no reliable D call. The germline gives CDR1 MNHEY, CDR2 SVGEGT. The CDR3 extends over 13 amino acids. V gave up 0 bases and J gave up 7 bases, with 9 bases separating them. CDR3 sequence (DNA): TGTGCCAGCAGTTACTCGAGAGGGTCTGGCTACACCTTC. It yields the protein CASSYSRGSGYTF.

V is TRBV3-1 (or the pseudogene TRBV3-2) and J is TRBJ2-7, with D unresolved. The CDR3 sequence is 15 residues long. V lost 0 bases and J 1 base, leaving 10 bases between the germline ends. Germline V gene lookup returns CDR1 LGHDT and CDR2 YNNKEL (reference sequence). CDR3 protein: CASSQDYSTSYEQYF. In DNA, the CDR3 is TGTGCCAGCAGCCAAGACTACAGTACGTCCTACGAGCAGTACTTC.

This chain uses TRBV18 with TRBJ1-3, with D maybe TRBD1 (5 bases). V was clipped by 6 bases and J by 5 bases, with 17 bases between them. CDR3 length: 15 amino acids. Germline V lookup: CDR1 KGHSH, CDR2 LQKENI. The CDR3 spells CASSPARDSRNTIYF. The CDR3 nucleotides read TGTGCCAGCTCTCCGGCCAGGGATTCTAGAAACACCATATATTTT.

The chain employs TRBV24-1 and TRBJ2-3, with TRBD2 matching over 8 bases. The CDR3 runs 15 residues. The junction had 6 bases not matched to a gene; V was cut back by 7 bases and J by 1 base. Germline assignment: CDR1 KGHDR and CDR2 SFDVKD. The CDR3 region is CATRDPRGGTDTQYF. DNA of the CDR3: TGTGCCACCAGAGACCCGCGGGGGGGCACAGATACGCAGTATTTT.

The genes are TRBV27 and TRBJ2-5; the D is unclear. The germline gives CDR1 MNHEY, CDR2 SMNVEV (reference sequence). The CDR3 extends over 13 amino acids. Trimming pared 7 bases from V and 3 bases from J, leaving 12 bases between. CDR3 in DNA: TGTGCCAGCACCGTCCAGGATGAAGAGACCCAGTACTTC. Protein product: CASTVQDEETQYF.

The chain combines TRBV6-5 with TRBJ2-1; the D gene is possibly TRBD2 (5 bases). The CDR3 is made up of 10 amino acids. In germline, CDR1 is MNHEY, CDR2 SVGAGI. V was cut by 8 bases and J by 7 bases, with 6 bases left in between. CDR3 nucleotides: TGTGCCAGCGGGAGAAATGAGCAGTTCTTC. Its protein product is CASGRNEQFF.

This clone was recorded once. The chain's CDR3 is CASSEGQVFSGNTIYF. The DNA for the CDR3 is TGTGCCAGCAGTGAAGGGCAGGTTTTCTCTGGAAACACCATATATTTT. This rearrangement joins TRBV2 to TRBJ1-3; no definite D call. Trimming left V 1 base short and J 0 bases short, with 10 bases between. This CDR3 spans 16 amino acids. The germline gives CDR1 SNHLY, CDR2 FYNNEI.

With respect to this clone: Other DNA variants within this sample encode the same CDR3. The chain couples TRBV29-1 to TRBJ2-3; D is perhaps TRBD1 (5 bases). The germline V gene encodes CDR1 SQVTM and CDR2 ANQGSEA. The CDR3 consists of 12 residues. Trimming removed 2 bases from V and 4 bases from J, with 7 bases in between. The CDR3 is CSVELGPDTQYF. In DNA, the CDR3 is TGCAGCGTTGAATTGGGGCCAGATACGCAGTATTTT.

J is TRBJ2-7 and V is TRBV6-6; maybe TRBD2 (5 bases). Germline values: CDR1 MNHNY, CDR2 SVGAGI (reference sequence). This CDR3 region has 14 residues. V lost 6 bases and J lost 0, with 12 bases in between. The CDR3 DNA is TGTGCCAGCAGGACAAAAACTAGCTCCTACGAGCAGTACTTC. This translates into CASRTKTSSYEQYF.

The chain employs TRBV5-8 and TRBJ2-1, with a weak D call TRBD2 (6 bases). Trimming removed 4 bases at V and 4 bases at J, with 12 bases between. CDR1 SGHTS and CDR2 YDEGEE come from the germline V gene. The CDR3 is 14 residues long. The CDR3 DNA is TGTGCCAGCAGCCCAGGGACTTATTACAATGAGCAGTTCTTC. Its protein product is CASSPGTYYNEQFF.